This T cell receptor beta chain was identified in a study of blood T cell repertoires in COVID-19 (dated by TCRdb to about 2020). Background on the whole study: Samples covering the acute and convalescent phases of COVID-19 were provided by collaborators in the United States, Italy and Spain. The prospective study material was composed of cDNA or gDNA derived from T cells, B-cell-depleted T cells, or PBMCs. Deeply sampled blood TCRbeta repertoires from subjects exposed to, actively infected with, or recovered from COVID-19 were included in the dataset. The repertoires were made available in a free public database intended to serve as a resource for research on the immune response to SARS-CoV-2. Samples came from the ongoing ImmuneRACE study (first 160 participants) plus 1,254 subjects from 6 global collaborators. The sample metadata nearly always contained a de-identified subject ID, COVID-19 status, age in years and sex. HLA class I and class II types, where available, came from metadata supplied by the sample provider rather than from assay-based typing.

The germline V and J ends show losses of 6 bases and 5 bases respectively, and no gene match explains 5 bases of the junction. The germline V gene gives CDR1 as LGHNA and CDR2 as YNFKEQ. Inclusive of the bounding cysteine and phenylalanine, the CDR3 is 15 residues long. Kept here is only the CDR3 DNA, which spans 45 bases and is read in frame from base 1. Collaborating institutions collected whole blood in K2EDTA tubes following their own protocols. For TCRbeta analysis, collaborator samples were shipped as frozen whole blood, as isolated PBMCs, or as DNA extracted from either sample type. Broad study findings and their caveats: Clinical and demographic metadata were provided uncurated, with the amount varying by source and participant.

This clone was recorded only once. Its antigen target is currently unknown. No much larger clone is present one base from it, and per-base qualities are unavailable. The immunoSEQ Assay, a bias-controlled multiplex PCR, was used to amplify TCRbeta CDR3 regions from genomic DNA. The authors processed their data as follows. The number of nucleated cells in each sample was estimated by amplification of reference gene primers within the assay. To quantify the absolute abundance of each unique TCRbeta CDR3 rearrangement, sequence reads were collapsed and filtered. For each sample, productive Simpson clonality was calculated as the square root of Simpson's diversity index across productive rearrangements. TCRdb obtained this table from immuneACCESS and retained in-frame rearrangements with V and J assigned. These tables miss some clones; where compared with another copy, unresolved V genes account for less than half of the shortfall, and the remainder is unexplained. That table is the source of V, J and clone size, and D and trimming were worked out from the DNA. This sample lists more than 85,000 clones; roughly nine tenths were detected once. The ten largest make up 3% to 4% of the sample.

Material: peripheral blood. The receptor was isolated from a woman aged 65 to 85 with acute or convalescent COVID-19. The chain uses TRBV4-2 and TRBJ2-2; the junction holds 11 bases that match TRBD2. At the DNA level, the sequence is TGTGCCAGCAGTCAGACTAGCGGGGTTACCGGGGAGCTGTTTTTT. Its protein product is CASSQTSGVTGELFF.